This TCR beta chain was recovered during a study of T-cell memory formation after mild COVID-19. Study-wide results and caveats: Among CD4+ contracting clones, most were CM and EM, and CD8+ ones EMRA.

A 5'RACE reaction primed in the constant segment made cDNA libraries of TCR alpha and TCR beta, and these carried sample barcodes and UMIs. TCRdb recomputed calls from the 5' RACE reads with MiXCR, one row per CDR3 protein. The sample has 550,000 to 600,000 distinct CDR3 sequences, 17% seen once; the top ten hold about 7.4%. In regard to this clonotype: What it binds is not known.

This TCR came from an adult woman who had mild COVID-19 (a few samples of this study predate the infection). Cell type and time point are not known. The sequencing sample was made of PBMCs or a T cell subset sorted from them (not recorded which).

Here the CDR3 reads CASSSRTDSYEQYF. The CDR3 bases are TGCGCCAGCAGCTCGCGAACGGACTCCTACGAGCAGTACTTC. The chain is built from TRBV5-1 and TRBJ2-7, with D uncertain. The CDR3 has 14 residues. Germline CDR1 is SGHRS and CDR2 is YFSETQ. V dropped 3 bases and J dropped 0 bases, with 10 bases sitting between them.